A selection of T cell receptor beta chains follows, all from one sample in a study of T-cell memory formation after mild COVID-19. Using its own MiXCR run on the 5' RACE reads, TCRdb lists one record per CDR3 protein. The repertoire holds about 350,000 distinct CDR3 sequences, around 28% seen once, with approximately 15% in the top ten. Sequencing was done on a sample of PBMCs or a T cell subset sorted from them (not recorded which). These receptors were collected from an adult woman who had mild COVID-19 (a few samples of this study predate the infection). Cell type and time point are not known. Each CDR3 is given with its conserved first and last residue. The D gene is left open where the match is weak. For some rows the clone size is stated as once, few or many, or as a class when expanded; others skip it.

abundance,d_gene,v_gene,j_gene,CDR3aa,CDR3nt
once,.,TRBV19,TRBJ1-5,CASSIASNQPQHF,TGTGCCAGTAGTATAGCGAGCAATCAGCCCCAGCATTTT
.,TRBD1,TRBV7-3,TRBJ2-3,CASSSNPQGAADTQYF,TGTGCCAGCAGCTCGAATCCACAGGGGGCTGCAGATACGCAGTATTTT
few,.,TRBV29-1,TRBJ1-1,CSVLGRTANTEAFF,TGCAGCGTCCTTGGGAGGACAGCGAACACTGAAGCTTTCTTT
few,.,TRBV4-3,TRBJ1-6,CASSQGGDNYNSPLHF,TGCGCCAGCAGCCAAGGAGGGGACAACTATAATTCACCCCTCCACTTT
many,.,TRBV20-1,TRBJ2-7,CSARGSVRSYEQYF,TGCAGTGCTAGGGGCTCGGTCCGTTCCTACGAGCAGTACTTC
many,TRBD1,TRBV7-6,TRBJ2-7,CASSLMGTGSYEQYF,TGTGCCAGCAGCTTAATGGGGACAGGGTCCTACGAGCAGTACTTC
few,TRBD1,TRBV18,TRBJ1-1,CASSPAQTGGNTESFF,TGTGCCAGCTCCCCCGCGCAGACAGGGGGGAACACTGAATCTTTCTTT
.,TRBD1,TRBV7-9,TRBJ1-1,CASSLAGGETEAFF,TGTGCCAGCAGCTTAGCAGGGGGCGAAACTGAAGCTTTCTTT
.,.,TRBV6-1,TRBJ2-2,CASSLYRATNTGELFF,TGTGCCAGCAGCCTCTACAGGGCTACGAACACCGGGGAGCTGTTTTTT
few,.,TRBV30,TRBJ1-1,CAWSVLDDVGTEAFF,TGTGCCTGGAGTGTACTGGATGACGTGGGCACTGAAGCTTTCTTT
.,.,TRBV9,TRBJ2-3,CASSVGAHGGTDTQYF,TGTGCCAGCAGCGTAGGGGCCCATGGGGGCACAGATACGCAGTATTTT
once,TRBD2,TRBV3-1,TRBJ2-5,CASSQERGTSQETQYF,TGTGCCAGCAGCCAAGAAAGGGGGACTAGTCAAGAGACCCAGTACTTC
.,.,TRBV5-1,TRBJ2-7,CASSQDTEGREQYF,TGCGCCAGCAGCCAGGACACGGAAGGGCGCGAGCAGTACTTC
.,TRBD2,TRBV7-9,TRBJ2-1,CASSPAGGPNEQFF,TGTGCCAGCAGCCCAGCGGGGGGCCCTAATGAGCAGTTCTTC
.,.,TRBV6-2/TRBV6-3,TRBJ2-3,CASAVKGGDTQYF,TGTGCCAGCGCGGTCAAGGGGGGAGATACGCAGTATTTT
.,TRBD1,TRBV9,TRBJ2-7,CASSVAKGQGSSYEQYF,TGTGCCAGCAGCGTAGCGAAAGGACAGGGGAGCTCCTACGAGCAGTACTTC
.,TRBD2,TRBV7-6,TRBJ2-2,CASSPLGTSGNTGELFF,TGTGCCAGCAGCCCCCTCGGGACTAGCGGGAACACCGGGGAGCTGTTTTTT
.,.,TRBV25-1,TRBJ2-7,CASSEETAPTYEQYF,TGTGCCAGCAGTGAAGAGACAGCCCCAACCTACGAGCAGTACTTC
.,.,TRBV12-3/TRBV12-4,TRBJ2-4,CASSLKGAGGAKNIQYF,TGTGCCAGCAGTCTGAAGGGGGCCGGGGGAGCCAAAAACATTCAGTACTTC
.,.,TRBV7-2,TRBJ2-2,CASSLTAMNTGELFF,TGTGCCAGCAGCTTAACAGCCATGAACACCGGGGAGCTGTTTTTT
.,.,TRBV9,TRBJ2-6,CASSRVSGANVLTF,TGTGCCAGCAGTCGGGTTAGTGGGGCCAACGTCCTGACTTTC
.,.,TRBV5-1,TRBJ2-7,CASSLGYRESYEQYF,TGCGCCAGCAGCTTGGGGTACAGGGAATCCTACGAGCAGTACTTC
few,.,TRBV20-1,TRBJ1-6,CSAGNNSPLHF,TGCAGTGCAGGGAATAATTCACCCCTCCACTTT
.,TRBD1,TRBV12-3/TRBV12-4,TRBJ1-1,CASTLDRGYTEAFF,TGTGCCAGCACCTTGGACAGGGGCTACACTGAAGCTTTCTTT
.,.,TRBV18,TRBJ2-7,CASSPELGPSYEQYF,TGTGCCAGCTCCCCGGAACTAGGTCCCTCCTACGAGCAGTACTTC
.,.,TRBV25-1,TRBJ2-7,CASRQGNYEQYF,TGTGCCAGCAGGCAGGGTAACTACGAGCAGTACTTC
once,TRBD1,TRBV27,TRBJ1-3,CATGTGDLLSGNTIYF,TGTGCCACCGGGACAGGGGACCTCCTCTCTGGAAACACCATATATTTT
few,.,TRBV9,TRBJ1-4,CASSPDPMGVLVEKLFF,TGTGCCAGCAGCCCTGACCCTATGGGGGTCTTAGTCGAAAAACTGTTTTTT
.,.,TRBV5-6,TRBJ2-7,CASSIGKEPSYEQYF,TGTGCCAGCAGCATTGGCAAAGAACCTTCCTACGAGCAGTACTTC
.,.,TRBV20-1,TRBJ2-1,CSAILGTGSRDEQFF,TGCAGTGCTATCCTAGGAACAGGTAGCCGGGATGAGCAGTTCTTC
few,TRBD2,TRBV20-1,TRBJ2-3,CSASRLADGTDTQYF,TGCAGTGCTTCGCGACTAGCTGATGGCACAGATACGCAGTATTTT
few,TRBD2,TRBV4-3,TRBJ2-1,CASSQDPVRLAGYPREQFF,TGCGCCAGCAGCCAAGATCCGGTCAGACTAGCGGGATACCCCAGGGAGCAGTTCTTC
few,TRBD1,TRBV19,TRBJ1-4,CASSTPTGLNEKLFF,TGTGCCAGTAGTACCCCGACAGGGCTTAATGAAAAACTGTTTTTT
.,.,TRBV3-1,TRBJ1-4,CASSQGVGSLNEKLFF,TGTGCCAGCAGCCAAGGAGTAGGGAGCCTAAATGAAAAACTGTTTTTT
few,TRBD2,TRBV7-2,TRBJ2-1,CASSLGASGGQNEQFF,TGTGCCAGCAGCTTAGGGGCTAGCGGGGGTCAGAATGAGCAGTTCTTC
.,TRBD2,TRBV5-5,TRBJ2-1,CASSLRTSSGGEQFF,TGTGCCAGCAGCTTGAGGACTAGCTCCGGCGGGGAGCAGTTCTTC
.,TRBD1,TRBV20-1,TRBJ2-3,CSYEQGRADTQYF,TGCAGTTACGAACAGGGGCGCGCAGATACGCAGTATTTT
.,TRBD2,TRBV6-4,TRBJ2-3,CASSEQGLAATDTQYF,TGTGCCAGCAGTGAACAAGGACTAGCGGCCACAGATACGCAGTATTTT
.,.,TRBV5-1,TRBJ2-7,CASRKVGTQIDEQYF,TGCGCCAGCAGAAAGGTAGGGACCCAGATCGACGAGCAGTACTTC
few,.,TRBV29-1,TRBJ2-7,CSVNRDSYEQYF,TGCAGCGTGAACAGGGACTCCTACGAGCAGTACTTC
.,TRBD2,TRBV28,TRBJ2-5,CASRDSGRVGETQYF,TGTGCCAGCCGGGACAGCGGGAGGGTGGGTGAGACCCAGTACTTC
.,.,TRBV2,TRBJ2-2,CASSSGRGAGELFF,TGTGCCAGCAGTAGCGGCAGGGGGGCCGGGGAGCTGTTTTTT